This TCR beta chain was captured by sequencing in a study of cytomegalovirus exposure and HLA in healthy donors. Only in-frame clones appear in the TCRdb table, and some are missing; sequencing was by immunoSEQ multiplex PCR. The data contain 200,000 or so clones, around 87% of them seen just once; the ten biggest clones take up roughly 2%. CDR3 length: 14 amino acids. CDR1 and CDR2 (germline): SEHNR, FQNEAQ (reference sequence). V trimming: 3 bases; J trimming: 4 bases; junction bases outside the gene matches: 5. The TCR comes from a young woman in good health and CMV-seropositive. Sequencing was performed on PBMCs. The rearrangement links TRBV7-9 to TRBJ1-2; 7 nucleotides line up with TRBD1. CDR3 DNA sequence: TGTGCCAGCAGCTTCCCGGACAGGATCTATGGCTACACCTTC. Translation: CASSFPDRIYGYTF.